Following are 30 T cell receptor beta chains from one sample sequenced in a study of blood T cell repertoires in COVID-19. Sequenced by immunoSEQ multiplex PCR; TCRdb stores in-frame clones only, minus some. The sample holds about 110,000 clones, about three quarters seen once. Input material: peripheral blood. The receptors stem from an elderly man with acute or convalescent COVID-19.

The chain is built from TRBV7-9 and TRBJ1-4; TRBD1 might be the D (6 bases). The CDR3 consists of 15 residues. Trimming cost V 5 bases and J 8 bases, with 18 bases left between them. Germline V lookup: CDR1 SEHNR, CDR2 FQNEAQ (reference sequence). Written as DNA, the CDR3 is TGTGCCAGCAGCCCACCGCGGGGGGCGCGGGAAAAACTGTTTTTT. The encoded protein is CASSPPRGAREKLFF.

J is TRBJ1-5 and V is TRBV28, with D maybe TRBD1 (5 bases). The V end lost 4 bases, the J end lost 2 bases, and 18 bases lay between the germline ends. The CDR3 is made up of 17 amino acids. Germline V gives CDR1 MDHEN, CDR2 SYDVKM. CDR3 sequence: CASSSHSAGGGNQPQHF. In DNA, the CDR3 is TGTGCCAGCAGTTCTCACAGCGCGGGGGGAGGCAATCAGCCCCAGCATTTT.

CDR3 sequence: CASSLRREGLEQFF. CDR3 sequence (DNA): TGTGCCAGCAGCTTGAGGCGGGAGGGCCTTGAGCAGTTCTTC. This chain connects TRBV5-8 to TRBJ2-1; 9 bases are a match to TRBD2. This CDR3 is built from 14 residues. V shed 1 base and J 9 bases; nucleotides not matched to a gene: 5. Per the germline V gene, CDR1 is SGHTS and CDR2 is YDEGEE.

This clone came up a few times. V gene TRBV3-1 (or the pseudogene TRBV3-2) combines with J gene TRBJ1-3, with D unresolved. The CDR3 covers 15 residues. V was clipped by 0 bases and J by 0 bases, with 6 bases between them. Germline V gene sequence: CDR1 LGHDT, CDR2 YNNKEL (reference sequence). The CDR3 sequence: CASSQDWSSGNTIYF. For the CDR3, the DNA is TGTGCCAGCAGCCAAGATTGGAGCTCTGGAAACACCATATATTTT.

The chain is built from TRBV11-1 and TRBJ2-6; D uncertain. V lost 2 bases to trimming and J lost 0 bases, with 5 bases between them. In germline, CDR1 is SGHAT, CDR2 FQDESV (reference sequence). The CDR3 sequence is 15 residues long. In DNA form, the CDR3 reads TGTGCCAGCAGCTTAACATTCTCTGGGGCCAACGTCCTGACTTTC. This sequence encodes CASSLTFSGANVLTF.

In this sample, this clone turned up a few times. The rearrangement links TRBV15 to TRBJ2-1; 7 bases are a match to TRBD2. This CDR3 contains 16 residues. The V gene's germline CDR1 is LNHNV and CDR2 YYDKDF (reference sequence). V lost 3 bases, J lost 6 bases, and 11 bases stayed unmatched. This CDR3 is CATSSQAGAPTNEQFF. CDR3 DNA: TGTGCCACCAGCAGTCAGGCGGGAGCCCCCACCAATGAGCAGTTCTTC.

The rearrangement joins TRBV7-9 to TRBJ2-4; maybe TRBD1 (5 bases). CDR3 size: 13 residues. CDR1 is SEHNR and CDR2 is FQNEAQ in the germline V gene (reference sequence). Trimming shortened V by 8 bases and J by 3 bases, and 11 bases separated the two germline ends. CDR3 amino acids: CASGDSDKNIQYF. CDR3 DNA sequence: TGTGCCAGCGGAGACAGCGACAAAAACATTCAGTACTTC.

The chain couples TRBV5-1 to TRBJ1-1; 9 nucleotides align to TRBD1. The germline V gene has CDR1 SGHRS and CDR2 YFSETQ. The CDR3 runs to 14 residues. The junction had 7 bases not matched to a gene; V was cut back by 4 bases and J by 6 bases. CDR3 sequence: CASSQRTGEAEAFF. CDR3 coding DNA: TGCGCCAGCAGCCAGAGGACAGGGGAAGCTGAAGCTTTCTTT.

The chain recombines TRBV20-1 with TRBJ1-6; D gene unclear. The CDR3 is 13 residues long. Germline V gives CDR1 DFQATT, CDR2 SNEGSKA (reference sequence). Trimming pared 3 bases from V and 10 bases from J, leaving 13 bases between. CDR3 in DNA: TGCAGTGCTAGTGGGCCAGCGGGGTCACCCCTCCACTTT. Amino acid sequence: CSASGPAGSPLHF.

This clone was seen a handful of times. This chain connects TRBV19 to TRBJ1-5; D call uncertain. Per germline, CDR1 LNHDA and CDR2 SQIVND (reference sequence). V lost 3 bases, J lost 1 base, and 19 bases lay in between. The length of the CDR3 is 18 residues. The CDR3 region has the DNA TGTGCCAGTAGTATTCAGGCGGGTTGGGGTATAAGCAATCAGCCCCAGCATTTT. This gives the protein CASSIQAGWGISNQPQHF.

The chain links TRBV28 to TRBJ2-1; TRBD2 agrees at 15 bases. Trimming at V came to 6 bases and at J to 12 bases, leaving 12 bases not matched to a gene. The length of the CDR3 is 16 residues. Germline V gene lookup returns CDR1 MDHEN and CDR2 SYDVKM. CDR3 in amino acids: CASSGGLAGGPGRQFF. CDR3 nucleotides: TGTGCCAGCAGCGGCGGACTAGCGGGAGGGCCTGGGCGGCAGTTCTTC.

The V and J genes are TRBV19 and TRBJ1-5, with D uncertain. This CDR3 has 9 amino acids. The V gene's germline CDR1 is LNHDA and CDR2 SQIVND (reference sequence). Between the trimmed V and J ends, which lost 10 bases and 5 bases, there was a span of 3 bases. CDR3 nucleotide sequence: TGTGCCACTGATCAGCCCCAGCATTTT. As protein: CATDQPQHF.

The J gene is TRBJ1-1, the V gene TRBV3-1 (or the pseudogene TRBV3-2); D is possibly TRBD1 (6 bases). The CDR3 loop spans 13 amino acids. Between the trimmed V and J ends, which lost 5 bases and 7 bases, there was a span of 14 bases. Germline V CDR1 and CDR2: LGHDT, YNNKEL (reference sequence). The CDR3 DNA is TGTGCCAGCAGCTTGTTAGGGGGTAGTGAAGCTTTCTTT. Translating gives CASSLLGGSEAFF.

The J gene is TRBJ2-7, the V gene TRBV28, with D perhaps TRBD2 (5 bases). Germline lookup yields CDR1 MDHEN and CDR2 SYDVKM. The V and J ends lost 1 base and 2 bases respectively, with 6 bases between them. This CDR3 spans 13 amino acids. The CDR3 reads CASSLSGTYEQYF. The DNA for the CDR3 is TGTGCCAGCAGTTTATCGGGGACCTACGAGCAGTACTTC.

This chain joins TRBV29-1 and TRBJ2-7, with TRBD1 matching over 9 bases. V lost 7 bases to trimming and J lost 1 base; unmatched junction nucleotides: 11. CDR1 and CDR2 (germline): SQVTM, ANQGSEA. This CDR3 has 15 amino acids. In nucleotides, the CDR3 is TGCAGCGCAAGGCAGGGACAGGGCGGGTCCTACGAGCAGTACTTC. Translated, it gives CSARQGQGGSYEQYF.

The rearrangement uses TRBV7-9 and TRBJ2-2; TRBD1 might be the D (5 bases). V shed 1 base and J shed 6 bases, with 12 bases lying between them. This CDR3 spans 15 amino acids. Germline V gives CDR1 SEHNR, CDR2 FQNEAQ (reference sequence). DNA for the CDR3: TGTGCCAGCAGCTTAGAGGGGTTCGGTTCCGGGGAGCTGTTTTTT. This codes for CASSLEGFGSGELFF.

The chain uses TRBV29-1 and TRBJ2-7; D is perhaps TRBD1 (5 bases). Germline V gene lookup returns CDR1 SQVTM and CDR2 ANQGSEA. This CDR3 is built from 12 residues. V was pared by 8 bases and J by 2 bases, with 13 bases between. CDR3 coding DNA: TGCAGCACTCGGACATCCGCCTACGAGCAGTACTTC. This codes for CSTRTSAYEQYF.

This clone was counted only a few times. This chain uses TRBV9 with TRBJ2-5; 9 bases are a match to TRBD2. Per the germline V gene, CDR1 is SGDLS and CDR2 is YYNGEE. V trimming: 4 bases; J trimming: 5 bases; junction bases outside the gene matches: 15. The CDR3 sequence is 17 residues long. DNA of the CDR3: TGTGCCAGCAGCCCAGGATACGGACTAGCGAGCGAGGAGACCCAGTACTTC. This codes for CASSPGYGLASEETQYF.

This sequence joins TRBV7-2 and TRBJ2-1; TRBD2 agrees at 10 bases. Germline lookup yields CDR1 SGHTA and CDR2 FQGNSA. This CDR3 has 17 residues. V lost 1 base and J lost 6; bases outside the gene matches: 9. The chain's CDR3 is CASSLVPFSGRPNEQFF. The CDR3 nucleotides read TGTGCCAGCAGCTTAGTGCCCTTTAGCGGGAGGCCCAATGAGCAGTTCTTC.

The gene calls are TRBV5-1 and TRBJ2-6; D is unclear. The CDR3 runs to 14 residues. V was pared by 4 bases and J by 0 bases, with 5 bases between. CDR1 SGHRS and CDR2 YFSETQ come from the germline V gene. CDR3 loop: CASSLSSGANVLTF. The CDR3 DNA reads TGCGCCAGCAGCCTCAGCTCTGGGGCCAACGTCCTGACTTTC.

This rearrangement joins TRBV5-6 to TRBJ1-6, with D perhaps matching TRBD1 (6 bases). CDR1 is SGHDT, CDR2 YYEEEE, per germline. Trimming removed 3 bases at V and 5 bases at J, with 18 bases between. The CDR3 is made up of 17 amino acids. The CDR3 DNA reads TGTGCCAGCAGCTATTTAGGGGGAGAATGGGATAATTCACCCCTCCACTTT. Translated, it gives CASSYLGGEWDNSPLHF.

This chain links TRBV7-2 with TRBJ1-3; D call uncertain. V was clipped by 3 bases and J by 4 bases, with 7 bases between them. Looked up from germline, CDR1 is SGHTA and CDR2 is FQGNSA. The CDR3 loop spans 13 amino acids. The CDR3: CASSFYQGNTIYF. As DNA, the CDR3 is TGTGCCAGCAGCTTTTATCAGGGAAACACCATATATTTT. The complete variable domain, with remaining parts taken from reference TRBV7-2 and TRBJ1-3, reads GAGVSQSPSNKVTEKGKDVELRCDPISGHTALYWYRQSLGQGLEFLIYFQGNSAPDKSGLPSDRFSAERTGGSVSTLTIQRTQQEDSAVYLCASSFYQGNTIYFGEGSWLTVV.

V is TRBV5-1 and J is TRBJ2-1, with 7 bases that match TRBD2. CDR3 length: 15 residues. Germline V gene sequence: CDR1 SGHRS, CDR2 YFSETQ. V dropped 4 bases and J dropped 5; count of bases not matched to a gene: 9. The CDR3 region has the DNA TGCGCCAGCAGCCTCGCGGCGGGAGTGAACAATGAGCAGTTCTTC. It is translated as CASSLAAGVNNEQFF.

This clone was recorded a few times. The V gene is TRBV19, the J gene TRBJ2-5, with 8 positions matching TRBD1. Per germline, CDR1 LNHDA and CDR2 SQIVND (reference sequence). The CDR3 has 13 amino acids. The ends lost 7 bases at V and 3 bases at J; junction bases unmatched: 4. The CDR3 reads CASKDRAKETQYF. The CDR3 DNA reads as TGTGCCAGTAAGGACAGGGCGAAAGAGACCCAGTACTTC.

This clone was seen a handful of times. The chain employs TRBV28 and TRBJ1-2, with 10 bases aligning to TRBD1. The CDR3 has 16 amino acids. Germline CDR1 and CDR2: MDHEN and SYDVKM. Unmatched junction bases numbered 6, after V lost 5 bases and J lost 0 bases. The CDR3 is CASSPGQGSSNYGYTF. The DNA of the CDR3 is TGTGCCAGCAGTCCGGGACAGGGGAGTTCTAACTATGGCTACACCTTC.

V usage is TRBV28 and J usage is TRBJ1-2; 7 nucleotides agree with TRBD1. This CDR3 comprises 14 residues. CDR1 is MDHEN and CDR2 is SYDVKM in the germline V gene. The trim removed 6 bases at V and 0 bases at J, leaving 4 bases unmatched. The CDR3 DNA is TGTGCCAGCAGGAGACAGGGTTCTAACTATGGCTACACCTTC. Translation gives CASRRQGSNYGYTF.

The chain uses TRBV18 and TRBJ2-1; TRBD1 agrees at 11 bases. V lost 6 bases and J lost 5; bases outside the gene matches: 6. This CDR3 contains 15 residues. The germline V gene encodes CDR1 KGHSH and CDR2 LQKENI. CDR3 sequence: CASSMTGQGDNEQFF. Written as DNA, the CDR3 is TGTGCCAGCTCTATGACGGGACAGGGGGACAATGAGCAGTTCTTC. The full variable domain, with the rest looked up from reference TRBV18 and TRBJ2-1, is NAGVMQNPRHLVRRRGQEARLRCSPMKGHSHVYWYRQLPEEGLKFMVYLQKENIIDESGMPKERFSAEFPKEGPSILRIQQVVRGDSAAYFCASSMTGQGDNEQFFGPGTRLTVL.

The V gene is TRBV5-4, the J gene TRBJ2-7, with unresolved D. The CDR3 length is 13 residues. V lost 4 bases and J 6 bases, leaving 14 bases between the germline ends. In germline, CDR1 is SGHNT, CDR2 YYREEE (reference sequence). This CDR3 is CASSPNPRIEQYF. The CDR3 bases are TGTGCCAGCAGCCCCAATCCGAGGATCGAGCAGTACTTC.

This clone was picked up a small number of times. In DNA, the CDR3 is TGTGCCAGCAGCCCCAAGGGGTCGGAGACCCAGTACTTC. Translated: CASSPKGSETQYF. The chain combines TRBV21-1 with TRBJ2-5; the DNA was not used to check the table's D call, TRBD1. TRBV21-1 is noted as a pseudogene. The CDR3 is 13 residues long.

The gene calls are TRBV7-8 and TRBJ2-1, with a possible D match to TRBD2 (6 bases). The CDR3 extends over 11 amino acids. Per the germline V gene, CDR1 is SGHVS and CDR2 is FQNEAQ. Between the trimmed V and J ends, which lost 5 bases and 15 bases, there was a span of 14 bases. The DNA for the CDR3 is TGTGCCAGCAGCCCGGGGGACCTTCGGTTCTTC. It specifies CASSPGDLRFF.